The TCR beta chain under discussion was sequenced for a study of CD8 T cells in ankylosing spondylitis. Construction of TCR beta libraries was performed using quantitative 5'-RACE with molecular barcodes. TCRdb reprocessed the 5' RACE reads via MiXCR and lists one record per CDR3 protein. The repertoire holds about 340,000 distinct CDR3 sequences, with roughly 14% as singletons. Trimming left V 6 bases short and J 13 bases short, with 13 bases between. The CDR3 consists of 12 residues. The V and J genes are TRBV12-3 or TRBV12-4 and TRBJ1-6; a possible D gene is TRBD1 (6 bases). This receptor was taken from a male donor with ankylosing spondylitis or in good health (not recorded which). Sequenced material: blood, either unsorted or a sorted T cell fraction (not recorded which). Here the CDR3 reads CASSQGQEPLHF. The CDR3 nucleotides are TGTGCCAGCAGCCAGGGGCAGGAGCCCCTCCACTTT.